This is a list of T cell receptor beta chains from one sample in a study of blood T cell repertoires in COVID-19. The assay was immunoSEQ multiplex PCR, and TCRdb's table has in-frame clones only and misses some. The sample includes roughly 250,000 clones, 70% to 90% of them seen just once. Sequenced material: peripheral blood. The receptor source for this set is a woman in her thirties with COVID-19, enrolled during active disease. CDR3s include the opening cysteine and the closing phenylalanine or tryptophan. Each record gives: V gene, clone size, J gene, D gene, CDR3 protein, CDR3 DNA. The D gene is left open where the match is weak. Clone size appears in some rows only: once, few, many, or a class for an expanded clone.

v_gene: TRBV15; abundance: once; j_gene: TRBJ1-6; d_gene: -; CDR3aa: CATSRVENSPLHF; CDR3nt: TGTGCCACCAGCAGAGTCGAGAATTCACCCCTCCACTTT
v_gene: TRBV6-5; abundance: -; j_gene: TRBJ2-3; d_gene: -; CDR3aa: CASSYSSVTDTQYF; CDR3nt: TGTGCCAGCAGTTACTCGTCCGTCACAGATACGCAGTATTTT
v_gene: TRBV12-3/TRBV12-4; abundance: -; j_gene: TRBJ2-5; d_gene: -; CDR3aa: CASSLKRGETQYF; CDR3nt: TGTGCCAGCAGTTTGAAACGGGGAGAGACCCAGTACTTC
v_gene: TRBV6-4; abundance: -; j_gene: TRBJ2-3; d_gene: TRBD2; CDR3aa: CASRGAGGPTDTQYF; CDR3nt: TGTGCCAGCAGGGGTGCGGGGGGGCCGACAGATACGCAGTATTTT
v_gene: TRBV19; abundance: -; j_gene: TRBJ1-1; d_gene: -; CDR3aa: CASSDRGGTEAFF; CDR3nt: TGTGCCAGTAGTGACCGAGGGGGCACTGAAGCTTTCTTT
v_gene: TRBV7-9; abundance: -; j_gene: TRBJ1-5; d_gene: TRBD1; CDR3aa: CASSLDRVSNQPQHF; CDR3nt: TGTGCCAGCAGCCTGGACAGGGTCAGCAATCAGCCCCAGCATTTT
v_gene: TRBV9; abundance: once; j_gene: TRBJ2-7; d_gene: -; CDR3aa: CANGHQTSRYYEQYF; CDR3nt: TGTGCCAACGGCCACCAGACCTCGCGGTACTACGAGCAGTACTTC
v_gene: TRBV5-5; abundance: -; j_gene: TRBJ2-7; d_gene: -; CDR3aa: CASSLEGQNHEQYF; CDR3nt: TGTGCCAGCAGCCTCGAAGGACAGAACCACGAGCAGTACTTC
v_gene: TRBV7-2; abundance: -; j_gene: TRBJ2-4; d_gene: -; CDR3aa: CASSYQGGNIQYF; CDR3nt: TGTGCCAGCAGCTATCAGGGAGGAAACATTCAGTACTTC
v_gene: TRBV7-2; abundance: -; j_gene: TRBJ2-3; d_gene: -; CDR3aa: CASSSPFRTSTDTQYF; CDR3nt: TGTGCCAGCAGCTCGCCCTTTCGAACTAGCACAGATACGCAGTATTTT